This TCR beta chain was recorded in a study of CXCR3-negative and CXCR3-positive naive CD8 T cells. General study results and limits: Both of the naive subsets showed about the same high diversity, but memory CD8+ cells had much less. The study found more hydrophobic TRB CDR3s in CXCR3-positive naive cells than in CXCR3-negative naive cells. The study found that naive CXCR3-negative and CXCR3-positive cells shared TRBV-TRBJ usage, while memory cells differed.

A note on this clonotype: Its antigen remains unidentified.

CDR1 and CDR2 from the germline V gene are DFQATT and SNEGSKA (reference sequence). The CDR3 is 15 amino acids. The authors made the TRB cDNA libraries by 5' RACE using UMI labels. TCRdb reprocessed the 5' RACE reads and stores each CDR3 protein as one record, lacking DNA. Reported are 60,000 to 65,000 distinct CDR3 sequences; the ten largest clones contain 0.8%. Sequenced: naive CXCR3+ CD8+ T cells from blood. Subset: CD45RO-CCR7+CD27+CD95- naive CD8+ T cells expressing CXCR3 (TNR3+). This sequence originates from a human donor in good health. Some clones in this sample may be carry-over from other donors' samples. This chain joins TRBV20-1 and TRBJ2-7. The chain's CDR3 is CSASTTLWRGYEQYF.